This passage covers 3 T cell receptor delta chains from one sample sequenced in a study of γδ T cells in repeated Plasmodium falciparum infection. Gammadelta T cells were flow-sorted from PBMC into Vgamma9/Vdelta2+ and Vdelta2-negative populations for bulk analysis. TCRdb reprocessed the multiplex PCR reads through CATT. The sample lists tens of thousands of delta-chain clones; around 1.6% were seen once. Sequencing input: gamma-delta T cells from blood. The origin of the receptors is a pool of human donors (malaria-infected and uninfected, not separated).

On this clone itself: Translating this DNA gives a protein that differs at residue 14 from the TCRdb one, which belongs to a much larger clone; a read error is likely, and the protein shown is this translation. V usage is TRAV38-2/DV8 and J usage is TRDJ1; a possible D gene is TRDD1 (6 bases). The ends were cut back, 0 bases at V and 0 bases at J, with 33 bases in the middle. Germline-derived CDR1 and CDR2 are TSESDYY and QEAYKQQN. The CDR3 consists of 23 residues. CDR3 nucleotide sequence: TGTGCTTATAGGAGCGCGACCTGTCGAATAGTACTGGAGCACGCGCTGTACACCGATAAACTCATCTTT. Translation: CAYRSATCRIVLEHALYTDKLIF.

In its sample, this clone was seen a few times. TCRdb's entry gives the protein of a much larger clone, which mismatches this DNA's translation at residue 8, likely from a read error; the protein reported here is translated from the DNA. The V call is TRDV1, the J call TRDJ1; no clear D gene. TCRdb lists no J gene, so it was determined here by aligning the DNA to germline. CDR3 length equals 18 residues. V lost 5 bases and J 1 base, leaving 23 bases between the germline ends. The germline V gene has CDR1 TSWWSYY and CDR2 QGS. CDR3 bases: TGTGCTCTTGGGAACTACCTCTCCCCGTCTTACTTCACCGATAAACTCATCTTT. Protein sequence: CALGNYLSPSYFTDKLIF.

This clone occurred many times. Translating this DNA gives a protein that differs at residue 7 from the TCRdb one, which belongs to a much larger clone; a read error is likely, and the protein shown is this translation. The chain couples TRDV1 to TRDJ4; 9 nucleotides line up with TRDD3. Looked up from germline, CDR1 is TSWWSYY and CDR2 is QGS. The CDR3 length is 19 residues. V was pared by 4 bases and J by 1 base, with 19 bases of the junction left unmatched. The DNA of the CDR3 is TGTGCTCTTGGGGTGAGCTCCCCACCCCGTACTGGGGGAGACAGACCCCTGATCTTT. Translating it yields CALGVSSPPRTGGDRPLIF.